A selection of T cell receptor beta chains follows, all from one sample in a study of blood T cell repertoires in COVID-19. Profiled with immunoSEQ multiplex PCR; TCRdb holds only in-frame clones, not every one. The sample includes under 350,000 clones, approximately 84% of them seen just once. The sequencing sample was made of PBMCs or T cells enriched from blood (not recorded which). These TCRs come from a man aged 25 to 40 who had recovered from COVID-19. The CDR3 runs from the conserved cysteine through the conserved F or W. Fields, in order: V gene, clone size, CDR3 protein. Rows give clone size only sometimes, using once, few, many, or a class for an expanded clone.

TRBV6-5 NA CASSYSGAQPQHF
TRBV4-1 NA CASSQDGGIRGEKLFF
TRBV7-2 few CASSLREFGYNEQFF
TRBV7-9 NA CASSTGTGLYNTGELFF
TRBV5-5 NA CASSLEGTGNYYYGYTF
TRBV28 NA CASSLGGMGEKLFF
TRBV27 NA CASSPGTGYGYTF
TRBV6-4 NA CASSKRGGEAQYF
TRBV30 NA CAWSERQGPQYF
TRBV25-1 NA CASSETSGGRNTGELFF
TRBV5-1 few CASSLDHSGNTIYF
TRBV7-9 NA CASSRLQDRSEAFF
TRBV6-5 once CASSRTGAVQETQYF
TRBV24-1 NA CATSDRGQGIEETQYF